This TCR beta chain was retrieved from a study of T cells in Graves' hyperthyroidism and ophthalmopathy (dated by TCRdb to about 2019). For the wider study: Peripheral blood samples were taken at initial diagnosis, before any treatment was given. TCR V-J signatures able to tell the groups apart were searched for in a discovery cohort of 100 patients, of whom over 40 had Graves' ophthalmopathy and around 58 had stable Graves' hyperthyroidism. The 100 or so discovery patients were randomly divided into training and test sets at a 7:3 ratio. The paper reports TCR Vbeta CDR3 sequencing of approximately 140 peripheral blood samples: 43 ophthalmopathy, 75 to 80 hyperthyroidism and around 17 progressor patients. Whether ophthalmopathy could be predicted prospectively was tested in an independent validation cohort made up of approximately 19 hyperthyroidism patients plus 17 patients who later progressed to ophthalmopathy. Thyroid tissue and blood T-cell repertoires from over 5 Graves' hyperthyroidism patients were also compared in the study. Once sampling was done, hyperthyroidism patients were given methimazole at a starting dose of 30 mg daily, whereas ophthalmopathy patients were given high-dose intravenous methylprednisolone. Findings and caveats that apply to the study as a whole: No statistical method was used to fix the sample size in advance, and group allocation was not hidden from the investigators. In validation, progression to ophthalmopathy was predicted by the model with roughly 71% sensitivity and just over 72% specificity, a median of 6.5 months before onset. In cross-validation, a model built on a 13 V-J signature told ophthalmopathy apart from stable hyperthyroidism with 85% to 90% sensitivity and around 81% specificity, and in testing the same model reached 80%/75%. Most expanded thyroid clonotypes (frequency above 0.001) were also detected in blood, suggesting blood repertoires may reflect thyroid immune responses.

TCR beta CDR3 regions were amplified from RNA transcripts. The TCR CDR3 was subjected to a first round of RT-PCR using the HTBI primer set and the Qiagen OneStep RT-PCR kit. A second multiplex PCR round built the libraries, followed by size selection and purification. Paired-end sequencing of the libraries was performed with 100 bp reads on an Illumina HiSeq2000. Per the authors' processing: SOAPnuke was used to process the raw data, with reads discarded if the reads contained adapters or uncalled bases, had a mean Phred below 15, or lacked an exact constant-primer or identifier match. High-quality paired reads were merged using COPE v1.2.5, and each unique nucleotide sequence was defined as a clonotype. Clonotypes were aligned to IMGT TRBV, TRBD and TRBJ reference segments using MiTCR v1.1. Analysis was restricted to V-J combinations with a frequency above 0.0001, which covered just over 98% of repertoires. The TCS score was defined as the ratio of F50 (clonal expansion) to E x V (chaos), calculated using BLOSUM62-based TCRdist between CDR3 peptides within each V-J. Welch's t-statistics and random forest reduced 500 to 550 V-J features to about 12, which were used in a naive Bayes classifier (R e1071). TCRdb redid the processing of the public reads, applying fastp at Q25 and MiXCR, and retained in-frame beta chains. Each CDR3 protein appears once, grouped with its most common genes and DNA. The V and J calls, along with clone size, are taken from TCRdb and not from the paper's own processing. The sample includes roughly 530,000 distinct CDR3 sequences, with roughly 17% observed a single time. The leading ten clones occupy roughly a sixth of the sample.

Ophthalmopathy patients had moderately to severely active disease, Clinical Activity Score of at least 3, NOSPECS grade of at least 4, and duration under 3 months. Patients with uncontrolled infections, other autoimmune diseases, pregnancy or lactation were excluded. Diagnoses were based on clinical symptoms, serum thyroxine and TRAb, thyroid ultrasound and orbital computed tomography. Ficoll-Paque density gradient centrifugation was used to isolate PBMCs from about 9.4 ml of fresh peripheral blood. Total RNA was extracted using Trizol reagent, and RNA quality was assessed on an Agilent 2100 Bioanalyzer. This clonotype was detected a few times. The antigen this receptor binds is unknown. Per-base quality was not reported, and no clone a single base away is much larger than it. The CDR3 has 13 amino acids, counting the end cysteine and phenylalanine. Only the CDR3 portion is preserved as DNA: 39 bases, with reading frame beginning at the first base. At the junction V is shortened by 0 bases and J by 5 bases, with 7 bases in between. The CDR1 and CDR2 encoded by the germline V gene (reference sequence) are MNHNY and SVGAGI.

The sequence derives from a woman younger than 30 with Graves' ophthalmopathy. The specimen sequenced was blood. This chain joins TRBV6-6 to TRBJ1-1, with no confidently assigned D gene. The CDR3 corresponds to CASSYSISTEAFF. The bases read TGTGCCAGCAGTTACTCGATCAGTACTGAAGCTTTCTTT.